A single T cell receptor beta chain is shown here with its context. The antigen remains undetermined. Germline V gene sequence: CDR1 LGHNA, CDR2 YSLEER. With 5 bases removed from V and 8 bases from J, the gap between germline ends came to 13 bases. This CDR3 is built from 13 residues. The entirety of the isolated RNA underwent reverse transcription, so expressed TCRB transcripts were sequenced. The data were produced by immunoSEQ multiplex PCR, yet TCRdb's version contains in-frame clones alone and is incomplete. Of 620,000 or so clones listed, around a sixth are singletons. The data stem from a study of beta chain features in type 1 diabetes. The overall study: Over all samples combined, some 110 million sorted cells were examined. General study findings and limits: PCR, the amplification step, might favor shorter templates, equally in patients and controls.

The receptor was derived from a man between 18 and 29 years old in good health. Sample: naive CD4+ T cells from blood. V is TRBV4-3 and J is TRBJ2-4, with a possible D match to TRBD2 (6 bases). In DNA, the CDR3 is TGCGCCAGCAGCGCAGGGAGCGGGCACATTCAGTACTTC. The encoded protein is CASSAGSGHIQYF.